Listed here are 11 T cell receptor beta chains from one sample, sequenced in a study of blood T cell repertoires in COVID-19. Measured with immunoSEQ multiplex PCR; TCRdb has only the in-frame clones, and not every one. This table has 100,000 or so clones, roughly 86% appearing once. The sample taken for sequencing was peripheral blood. The receptor source for this set is an older woman with acute or convalescent COVID-19.

The chain couples TRBV6-5 to TRBJ1-2; D is unresolved. Germline CDR1 reads MNHEY; CDR2 reads SVGAGI. This CDR3 has 15 residues. Trimming took off 6 bases at V and 7 bases at J, with 21 bases between the two ends. CDR3 coding DNA: TGTGCCAGCAGACCTCTGACGGTCCCGAGGATTGGCTACACCTTC. It yields the protein CASRPLTVPRIGYTF.

This chain joins TRBV29-1 and TRBJ2-1; 12 bases match TRBD2. The CDR3 extends over 19 amino acids. Germline CDR1 is SQVTM and CDR2 is ANQGSEA. Trimming cost V 1 base and J 5 bases; bases outside gene matches: 15. DNA for the CDR3: TGCAGCGTTGAAGGTTGGGCTAGCGGGAGGGCTTACCATAACAATGAGCAGTTCTTC. Translation gives CSVEGWASGRAYHNNEQFF.

This chain uses TRBV3-1 (or the pseudogene TRBV3-2) with TRBJ1-1, with D hard to call. The V and J ends lost 4 bases and 4 bases respectively, with 10 bases between them. This CDR3 region has 13 residues. Per germline, CDR1 LGHDT and CDR2 YNNKEL (reference sequence). The CDR3 protein is CASSPYRSTEAFF. The CDR3 bases are TGTGCCAGCAGCCCGTATCGGAGCACTGAAGCTTTCTTT.

This sequence joins TRBV5-3 and TRBJ2-7; TRBD1 matches 10 bases. TRBV5-3 carries the ORF label, with uncertain function. The CDR3 extends over 12 amino acids. V shed 9 bases, J shed 6 bases, and the junction held 6 bases outside the gene matches. Here the CDR3 reads CANRDRGCEQYF. The CDR3, as DNA: TGTGCCAACCGGGACAGGGGTTGCGAGCAGTACTTC.

The count of this clone is one. The chain carries TRBV5-1 and TRBJ1-5; D not certain. CDR1 is SGHRS and CDR2 is YFSETQ in the germline V gene. The CDR3 has 13 amino acids. V was shortened by 4 bases and J by 8 bases, with 13 bases between the two germline ends. The CDR3 DNA follows: TGCGCCAGCAGCCGGGTTGGGGAGGAGCCCCAGCATTTT. Translated, it gives CASSRVGEEPQHF.

This chain joins TRBV29-1 and TRBJ1-2; D gene unclear. The CDR3 length is 11 residues. V was trimmed by 3 bases and J by 8 bases, leaving 10 bases between them. From germline, CDR1 is SQVTM and CDR2 ANQGSEA. The CDR3 loop reads CSVDRGGGYTF. The DNA for the CDR3 is TGCAGCGTTGATCGGGGTGGCGGCTACACCTTC.

V gene TRBV19 combines with J gene TRBJ1-3, with 7 nucleotides matching TRBD1. There are 12 residues in the CDR3. With V trimmed by 10 bases and J by 3 bases, 3 bases remained unmatched. CDR1 is LNHDA and CDR2 is SQIVND in the germline V gene (reference sequence). The CDR3 bases are TGTGCCACAGGGGGATTTGGAAACACCATATATTTT. Its protein is CATGGFGNTIYF.

The chain combines TRBV6-5 with TRBJ1-2, with D hard to call. Germline V gene data show CDR1 as MNHEY and CDR2 as SVGAGI. V was cut by 10 bases and J by 4 bases, with 10 bases left in between. The CDR3 contains 11 residues. CDR3 DNA sequence: TGTGCCACTCTGGGAGTCTATGGCTACACCTTC. Translation gives CATLGVYGYTF.

In its sample, this clone was seen once. The chain recombines TRBV6-1 with TRBJ2-1; TRBD1 matches 7 bases. The CDR3 has 15 amino acids. With 7 bases clipped from V and 4 bases from J, the junction kept 10 bases outside the gene matches. Germline V gene lookup returns CDR1 MNHNS and CDR2 SASEGT. The CDR3 bases are TGTGCCAGCAAGCCACAGGGGATCGGGTACAATGAGCAGTTCTTC. This gives the protein CASKPQGIGYNEQFF.

This chain links TRBV29-1 with TRBJ2-6; the D gene is possibly TRBD1 (5 bases). Per the germline V gene, CDR1 is SQVTM and CDR2 is ANQGSEA. This CDR3 is 16 amino acids long. Trimming shortened V by 4 bases and J by 4 bases, and 17 bases separated the two germline ends. CDR3 DNA: TGCAGCGTTGGTGAGGTGGGGCCCTCAGGGGCCAACGTCCTGACTTTC. Protein sequence: CSVGEVGPSGANVLTF.

The chain links TRBV11-2 to TRBJ2-7; 8 bases match TRBD1. CDR1 is SGHAT, CDR2 FQNNGV, per germline. The CDR3 extends over 15 amino acids. Losses at the gene ends were 0 bases for V and 6 bases for J; bases not matched to a gene: 7. CDR3 loop: CASSLEAGGQSEQYF. CDR3 DNA: TGTGCCAGCAGCTTAGAGGCAGGGGGCCAGAGCGAGCAGTACTTC.